This T cell receptor beta chain was recorded in a study of T cells in Graves' hyperthyroidism and ophthalmopathy (dated by TCRdb to between 2018 and 2020). Concerning the study at large: Peripheral blood was collected at initial diagnosis, before any treatment. TCR V-J signatures able to tell the groups apart were searched for in a discovery cohort of 100 or so patients, of whom over 40 had Graves' ophthalmopathy and under 65 had stable Graves' hyperthyroidism. Whether ophthalmopathy could be predicted prospectively was tested in an independent validation cohort made up of under 20 hyperthyroidism patients plus 17 patients who later progressed to ophthalmopathy. The roughly 100 discovery patients were divided at random into training and test sets in a 7:3 ratio. In about 6 Graves' hyperthyroidism patients, the study also compared T-cell repertoires from thyroid tissue with T-cell repertoires from blood. After blood sampling, hyperthyroidism patients were treated with methimazole at a starting dose of 30 mg daily, and ophthalmopathy patients were treated with high-dose intravenous methylprednisolone. TCR Vbeta CDR3 sequencing of 130 to 150 peripheral blood samples (over 40 ophthalmopathy, under 80 hyperthyroidism and roughly 17 progressor patients) is reported in the paper. Results and caveats for the whole study, not just this receptor: No statistical method was used to fix the sample size in advance, and group allocation was not hidden from the investigators. Most expanded thyroid clonotypes (frequency above 0.001) were also detected in blood, a finding suggesting that blood repertoires may reflect thyroid immune responses. A model built on a 13 V-J signature distinguished ophthalmopathy from stable hyperthyroidism, reaching about 88% sensitivity and around 81% specificity in cross-validation and 80%/75% in testing. In validation, progression to ophthalmopathy was predicted by the model with 70% to 71% sensitivity and around 76% specificity, a median of approximately 6.5 months before onset.

The CDR3 covers 12 residues, taking in both the cysteine and the phenylalanine. The only DNA kept is the CDR3, 36 bases in frame from the first base. V is clipped by 1 base and J by 10 bases, and the sequence between their germline boundaries is 8 bases long. This clonotype was seen at least ten times. There is no known antigen for this receptor. There are no base qualities to consult, and no much larger clone falls within one base. In the ophthalmopathy patients, disease was moderately to severely active, with a Clinical Activity Score of 3 or more, a NOSPECS grade of 4 or more, and a duration of less than 3 months. Patients with uncontrolled infections, other autoimmune diseases, pregnancy or lactation were excluded. Diagnoses were based on clinical symptoms, serum thyroxine and TRAb, thyroid ultrasound and orbital computed tomography. Ficoll-Paque density gradient centrifugation was used to isolate PBMCs from around 10 ml of fresh peripheral blood. Trizol reagent was used to extract total RNA, and RNA quality was then checked on an Agilent 2100 Bioanalyzer.

The TCR beta CDR3 regions were amplified from RNA transcripts. For the first round of RT-PCR on the TCR CDR3, the HTBI primer set was used together with the Qiagen OneStep RT-PCR kit. Libraries were constructed in a second round of multiplex PCR, after which size selection and purification were carried out. Sequencing of the libraries was done on an Illumina HiSeq2000 using paired-end 100 bp reads. The paper's processing steps were these. Raw data were processed with SOAPnuke, discarding reads with adapters, uncalled bases, mean Phred below 15, or no exact constant-primer or identifier match. COPE v1.2.5 was used to merge the high-quality paired reads, and each unique nucleotide sequence was defined as a clonotype. Clonotypes were aligned to IMGT TRBV, TRBD and TRBJ reference segments using MiTCR v1.1. Only V-J combinations with frequency above 0.0001, covering 99.2% of repertoires, were analysed. The TCS score was defined as F50 (clonal expansion) divided by E x V (chaos), with BLOSUM62-based TCRdist calculated between CDR3 peptides within each V-J. Welch's t-statistics and random forest reduced around 510 V-J features to 13, which were used in a naive Bayes classifier (R e1071). The raw public data were reprocessed by TCRdb itself: fastp quality trimming at Q25, MiXCR clonotype calling, in-frame beta chains only. Under each unique CDR3 protein, matching rows form one entry showing the most common genes and DNA. The V and J calls here are based on TCRdb, not the publication. The sample table shows around 400,000 distinct CDR3 sequences, and nearly 15% are seen once. The ten largest clones take up 15% to 20% of the sample.

This chain joins TRBV12-3 or TRBV12-4 to TRBJ2-1; the D call could be TRBD1 or TRBD2, with each sharing 5 bases. The receptor was derived from a woman in her sixties with Graves' ophthalmopathy. Sequencing input: blood. The DNA sequence reads TGTGCCAGCAGTTTAGGGGGACCCGAGCAGTTCTTC. This translates into CASSLGGPEQFF.